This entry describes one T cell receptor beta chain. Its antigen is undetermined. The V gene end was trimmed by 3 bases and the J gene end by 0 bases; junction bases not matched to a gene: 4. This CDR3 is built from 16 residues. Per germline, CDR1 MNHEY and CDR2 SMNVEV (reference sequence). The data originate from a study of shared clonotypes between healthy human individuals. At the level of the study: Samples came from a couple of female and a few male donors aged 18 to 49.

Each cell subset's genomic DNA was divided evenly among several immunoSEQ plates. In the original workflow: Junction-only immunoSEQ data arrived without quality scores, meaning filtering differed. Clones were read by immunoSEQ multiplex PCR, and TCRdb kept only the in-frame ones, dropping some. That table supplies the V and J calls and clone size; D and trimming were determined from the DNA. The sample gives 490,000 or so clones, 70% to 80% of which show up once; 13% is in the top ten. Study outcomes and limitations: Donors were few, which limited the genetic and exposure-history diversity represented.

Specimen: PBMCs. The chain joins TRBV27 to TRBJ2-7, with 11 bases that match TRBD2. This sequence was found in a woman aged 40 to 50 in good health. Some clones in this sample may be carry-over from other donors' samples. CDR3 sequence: CASSFLAGGLSYEQYF. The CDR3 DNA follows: TGTGCCAGCAGTTTCCTAGCGGGAGGTCTCTCCTACGAGCAGTACTTC.